A single sample gave rise to the 19 T cell receptor beta chains below, sequenced in a study of radiotherapy plus CTLA-4 blockade in lung cancer. The repertoire was sequenced with immunoSEQ multiplex PCR; TCRdb's copy has only in-frame clones and lacks some. The table has approximately 28,000 clones, approximately 77% seen once. Sequencing used peripheral blood, obtained from a patient treated with radiotherapy plus ipilimumab. The receptors shown here come from a human donor with non-small cell lung cancer that progressed on radiotherapy plus ipilimumab.

The rearrangement joins TRBV28 to TRBJ1-5; TRBD1 might be the D (6 bases). V lost 10 bases and J 0 bases, leaving 10 bases between the germline ends. The germline CDR1 and CDR2 sequences are MDHEN and SYDVKM. This CDR3 is built from 13 residues. The CDR3 loop reads CATAGDSNQPQHF. DNA of the CDR3: TGTGCCACCGCAGGGGATAGCAATCAGCCCCAGCATTTT.

This clone is a singleton in its sample. The chain links TRBV7-9 to TRBJ2-1; D gene unclear. The CDR3 totals 12 residues. Trimming left V 1 base short and J 8 bases short, with 6 bases between. Per the germline V gene, CDR1 is SEHNR and CDR2 is FQNEAQ (reference sequence). CDR3 nucleotides: TGTGCCAGCAGCTTAGTAGTTTATGAGCAGTTCTTC. Translating it yields CASSLVVYEQFF.

The sample holds a few counts of this clone. The J gene is TRBJ1-1, the V gene TRBV4-1; D is unresolved. CDR3 length: 12 residues. Trimming shortened V by 1 base and J by 8 bases, and 8 bases separated the two germline ends. The V gene's germline CDR1 is MGHRA and CDR2 YSYEKL. The CDR3: CASSQGGREAFF. For the CDR3, the DNA is TGCGCCAGCAGCCAAGGAGGGCGGGAAGCTTTCTTT.

V and J are TRBV4-1 and TRBJ2-2; 10 bases line up with TRBD2. V lost 4 bases to trimming and J lost 0 bases; unmatched junction nucleotides: 8. There are 18 residues in the CDR3. From germline, CDR1 is MGHRA and CDR2 YSYEKL. The CDR3 reads CASSPRTSGVTNTGELFF. CDR3 DNA: TGCGCCAGCAGCCCCCGAACTAGCGGGGTTACGAACACCGGGGAGCTGTTTTTT.

The chain uses TRBV21-1 and TRBJ2-3; no check of the table's D call, TRBD2, against the DNA was made. TRBV21-1 is reported as a pseudogene. This CDR3 contains 18 residues. CDR3 in DNA: TGTGCCAGCAGCAAAGTGGGAGAGGGGGGCGGGAGAACAGATACGCAGTATTTT. Translation gives CASSKVGEGGGRTDTQYF.

The V gene is TRBV28, the J gene TRBJ1-1; possibly TRBD1 for D (6 bases). CDR1 and CDR2 (germline): MDHEN, SYDVKM. This CDR3 contains 13 residues. Deletions cut 2 bases from V and 6 bases from J, with 10 bases between. CDR3 nucleotide sequence: TGTGCCAGCAGTTTAGGGAGGGGGGCTGAAGCTTTCTTT. Translated: CASSLGRGAEAFF.

The chain joins TRBV15 to TRBJ1-2; no clear D gene. CDR1 and CDR2 (germline): LNHNV, YYDKDF (reference sequence). CDR3 length equals 15 residues. The ends were cut back, 3 bases at V and 0 bases at J, with 11 bases in the middle. CDR3: CATSSRPTANYGYTF. The CDR3, as DNA: TGTGCCACCAGCAGTCGACCGACCGCTAACTATGGCTACACCTTC. The full variable domain, its missing parts supplied by reference TRBV15 and TRBJ1-2, is DAMVIQNPRYQVTQFGKPVTLSCSQTLNHNVMYWYQQKSSQAPKLLFHYYDKDFNNEADTPDNFQSRRPNTSFCFLDIRSPGLGDTAMYLCATSSRPTANYGYTFGSGTRLTVV.

The rearrangement uses TRBV5-1 and TRBJ1-2; perhaps TRBD1 as D (5 bases). CDR3 length: 14 amino acids. V shed 0 bases and J shed 6 bases, with 12 bases lying between them. Germline V gene sequence: CDR1 SGHRS, CDR2 YFSETQ. This CDR3 is CASSLDGGRDGYTF. DNA for the CDR3: TGCGCCAGCAGCTTGGATGGGGGGAGAGATGGCTACACCTTC.

The gene calls are TRBV7-2 and TRBJ1-5; D ambiguous. Trimming took off 1 base at V and 7 bases at J, with 8 bases between the two ends. The germline gives CDR1 SGHTA, CDR2 FQGNSA. CDR3 size: 13 residues. CDR3 in amino acids: CASSLGRQQPQHF. The CDR3, as DNA: TGTGCCAGCAGCTTAGGACGGCAACAGCCCCAGCATTTT. Variable domain in full (rest from reference TRBV7-2 and TRBJ1-5): GAGVSQSPSNKVTEKGKDVELRCDPISGHTALYWYRQSLGQGLEFLIYFQGNSAPDKSGLPSDRFSAERTGGSVSTLTIQRTQQEDSAVYLCASSLGRQQPQHFGDGTRLSIL.

V gene TRBV7-3 combines with J gene TRBJ2-2; D possibly corresponds to TRBD2 (5 bases). CDR1 and CDR2 (germline): SGHTA, FQGTGA. V was cut by 5 bases and J by 3 bases, with 13 bases left in between. CDR3 length: 15 residues. The CDR3 nucleotides are TGTGCCAGCAGCCGCAGTGGAGCGGACACCGGGGAGCTGTTTTTT. This encodes CASSRSGADTGELFF.

J is TRBJ1-6 and V is TRBV5-1, with a tentative D call TRBD1 (5 bases). The germline V gene has CDR1 SGHRS and CDR2 YFSETQ. Trimming removed 4 bases at V and 9 bases at J, with 23 bases between. The CDR3 extends over 17 amino acids. CDR3 sequence: CASSPQPGGASGSPLHF. The CDR3, as DNA: TGCGCCAGCAGCCCTCAACCGGGAGGGGCCTCGGGTTCACCCCTCCACTTT.

The rearrangement links TRBV19 to TRBJ1-1; no reliable D call. Trimming removed 7 bases at V and 0 bases at J, with 9 bases between. The CDR3 is made up of 13 amino acids. Germline V gene sequence: CDR1 LNHDA, CDR2 SQIVND (reference sequence). The CDR3 loop is CASTRTMNTEAFF. The CDR3 DNA is TGTGCCAGTACTCGAACCATGAACACTGAAGCTTTCTTT.

The chain couples TRBV6-1 to TRBJ1-2; maybe TRBD1 (6 bases). The germline V gene encodes CDR1 MNHNS and CDR2 SASEGT. This CDR3 is built from 17 residues. The ends were cut back, 3 bases at V and 5 bases at J, with 22 bases in the middle. CDR3 loop: CASSDGGRAERYYGYTF. DNA of the CDR3: TGTGCCAGCAGTGATGGGGGCAGGGCAGAGAGATATTATGGCTACACCTTC.

The chain combines TRBV4-1 with TRBJ2-7; unclear D gene. In germline, CDR1 is MGHRA, CDR2 YSYEKL. Between the trimmed V and J ends, which lost 3 bases and 3 bases, there was a span of 15 bases. The CDR3 is 15 amino acids. CDR3 loop: CASSHPTGAGYEQYF. In DNA form, the CDR3 reads TGCGCCAGCAGCCACCCCACTGGAGCAGGCTACGAGCAGTACTTC.

The V and J genes are TRBV18 and TRBJ1-2; D call uncertain. The CDR3 is 13 amino acids. The germline CDR1 and CDR2 sequences are KGHSH and LQKENI. V dropped 0 bases and J dropped 1 base, with 3 bases sitting between them. CDR3 in amino acids: CASSPPVNYGYTF. DNA of the CDR3: TGTGCCAGCTCACCACCCGTTAACTATGGCTACACCTTC.

Concerning this clone itself: Sequence at one end of the junction differs from germline and may be a read error. The rearrangement uses TRBV28 and TRBJ1-2; weak D call: TRBD1 (6 bases). Germline CDR1 reads MDHEN; CDR2 reads SYDVKM. The CDR3 extends over 11 amino acids. The CDR3 region has the DNA TGTGCCAGCAGCCCGAACAGGGTTCCCAGCTTC. The encoded protein is CASSPNRVPSF.

V and J are TRBV27 and TRBJ1-5, with 7 bases fitting TRBD1. V trimming: 4 bases; J trimming: 7 bases; junction bases outside the gene matches: 1. CDR3 length: 12 residues. Germline assignment: CDR1 MNHEY and CDR2 SMNVEV (reference sequence). The CDR3 spells CASSSGGQPQHF. CDR3 bases: TGTGCCAGCAGTTCAGGGGGACAGCCCCAGCATTTT.

This clone showed up just a few times. This sequence joins TRBV5-6 and TRBJ1-2; tentatively, D is TRBD1 (6 bases). Per germline, CDR1 SGHDT and CDR2 YYEEEE. V was shortened by 4 bases and J by 4 bases, with 14 bases between the two germline ends. The CDR3 sequence is 14 residues long. CDR3 coding DNA: TGTGCCAGCAGCCAGGGGACGGCGGCCTATGGCTACACCTTC. Translated: CASSQGTAAYGYTF.

This clone was detected once. The J gene is TRBJ1-1, the V gene TRBV5-1; TRBD1 might be the D (5 bases). Looked up from germline, CDR1 is SGHRS and CDR2 is YFSETQ. The CDR3 is 15 amino acids. The V gene lost 2 bases and the J gene lost 1 base, with 12 bases spanning the gap. The CDR3 DNA follows: TGCGCCAGCAGCTTAGGGCAGGGCCAGAACACTGAAGCTTTCTTT. Protein sequence: CASSLGQGQNTEAFF.